The rows below give T cell receptor beta chains drawn from one sample of a study of cytomegalovirus exposure and HLA in healthy donors. The protocol was immunoSEQ multiplex PCR, while the TCRdb copy is restricted to in-frame clones and leaves out a portion. This sample yields about 93,000 clones, of which just under 80% are seen a single time; 2.5% to 4% belongs to the top ten. Sequencing input: PBMCs. The receptors were gathered from a woman aged 40 to 50 in good health and CMV-seronegative. Each CDR3 is given with its conserved first and last residue. A D gene is named only where the DNA matches it firmly. Where a row states a size, it is once, few, many or the class of an expanded clone; other rows omit it.

TRBV7-2	NA	TRBJ1-2	NA	TGTGCCAGCAGCTTAATGGGCAGTGGCTACACCTTC	CASSLMGSGYTF
TRBV27	NA	TRBJ1-5	TRBD1	TGTGCCAGCAGTTTATTCGGACAGGGGATCGGTCAGCCCCAGCATTTT	CASSLFGQGIGQPQHF
TRBV13	NA	TRBJ1-1	TRBD1	TGTGCCAGCAGCTCCTCGGACAGGGCGACTGAAGCTTTCTTT	CASSSSDRATEAFF
TRBV27	NA	TRBJ2-5	TRBD1	TGTGCCAGCACCTTCCTGGGACAGCTGGAGACCCAGTACTTC	CASTFLGQLETQYF
TRBV7-9	NA	TRBJ2-5	TRBD1	TGTGCCAGCAAGGAGGGACAGGGGGTTGGGGAGCAGTACTTC	CASKEGQGVGEQYF
TRBV9	NA	TRBJ1-3	TRBD1	TGTGCCAGCAGCCCCCAGACAGGGACCGCTCTCTCTGGAAACACCATATATTTT	CASSPQTGTALSGNTIYF
TRBV6-6	NA	TRBJ2-5	TRBD2	TGTGCCAGCAGTTCGGCGAGCGGGGACGGGGAGACCCAGTACTTC	CASSSASGDGETQYF
TRBV7-3	NA	TRBJ2-3	TRBD2	TGTGCCAGCAGCGCAACGGGACTAGCTGCAGATACGCAGTATTTT	CASSATGLAADTQYF
TRBV11-2	NA	TRBJ1-2	NA	TGTGCCAGCAGCTTAGGTGTCTACTATGGCTACACCTTC	CASSLGVYYGYTF
TRBV18	NA	TRBJ1-2	TRBD1	TGTGCCAGCTCACCATCGACAGGGGCCTATGGCTACACCTTC	CASSPSTGAYGYTF
TRBV28	NA	TRBJ1-5	NA	TGTGCCAGCAGTTTTGAGCCCAGGGGTAATCAGCCCCAGCATTTT	CASSFEPRGNQPQHF
TRBV30	NA	TRBJ2-7	TRBD2	TGTGCCTGGACTAGCGGGAGCTACGAGCAGTACTTC	CAWTSGSYEQYF
TRBV28	NA	TRBJ1-4	NA	TGTGCCAGCAGTTTACCGGGAGGACTTACTGAAAAACTGTTTTTT	CASSLPGGLTEKLFF
TRBV11-2	NA	TRBJ2-4	TRBD1	TGTGCCAGCAGCTTAGTCGGGACAGGGGGACCCAAAAACATTCAGTACTTC	CASSLVGTGGPKNIQYF
TRBV4-1	NA	TRBJ1-6	TRBD1	TGCGCCAGCAGCCTAGTACAGGGGCCACCCCTCCACTTT	CASSLVQGPPLHF
TRBV27	NA	TRBJ1-2	NA	TGTGCCAGCAGTCCGACAACTAACTATGGCTACACCTTC	CASSPTTNYGYTF
TRBV19	NA	TRBJ1-3	NA	TGTGCCAGTAGATCCGGTAGCTCTGGAAACACCATATATTTT	CASRSGSSGNTIYF
TRBV6-5	few	TRBJ2-2	NA	TGTGCCAGCATGGGAGTTCGAACCGGGGAGCTGTTTTTT	CASMGVRTGELFF
TRBV6-1	NA	TRBJ1-5	TRBD1	TGTGCCAGCAGTGTGACAGGGGGCTATCAGCCCCAGCATTTT	CASSVTGGYQPQHF
TRBV2	NA	TRBJ2-7	TRBD1	TGTGCCAGCAGGCTTACAGGGGTCCACGAGCAGTACTTC	CASRLTGVHEQYF
TRBV6-5	NA	TRBJ1-1	TRBD1	TGTGCCAGCAGTTACTCCTGGGACAGCCACACTGAAGCTTTCTTT	CASSYSWDSHTEAFF
TRBV6-6	NA	TRBJ1-1	NA	TGTGCCAGCAGTTACCGCCAGGGCTTAGAGAACACTGAAGCTTTCTTT	CASSYRQGLENTEAFF
TRBV10-3	NA	TRBJ2-3	TRBD2	TGTGCCATCAGTCCCCGGCTAGCGGGAGGAGATACGCAGTATTTT	CAISPRLAGGDTQYF
TRBV27	NA	TRBJ2-7	TRBD1	TGTGCCAGCAGTTTATTAGGGACAGGGTACGAGCAGTACTTC	CASSLLGTGYEQYF
TRBV5-1	NA	TRBJ2-1	NA	TGCGCCAGCAGCCGGACGGGAGTCTCCTACAATGAGCAGTTCTTC	CASSRTGVSYNEQFF
TRBV5-8	NA	TRBJ2-7	TRBD2	TGTGCCAGCAGGACTTGGAGGGGGACTAGCGCCTCCTACGAGCAGTACTTC	CASRTWRGTSASYEQYF
TRBV11-3	few	TRBJ2-2	TRBD2	TGTGCCAGCAGCTTAGATGACTGGGTAGCGGGAGTAACCGGGGAGCTGTTTTTT	CASSLDDWVAGVTGELFF
TRBV6-1	NA	TRBJ1-5	TRBD1	TGTGCCAGCAGTGGTTACCGGACAGGGTTTCAGCCCCAGCATTTT	CASSGYRTGFQPQHF
TRBV6-1	once	TRBJ1-1	TRBD1	TGTGCCAGCAGTGAAGGAGGACAGGGGAACACTGAAGCTTTCTTT	CASSEGGQGNTEAFF
TRBV7-2	NA	TRBJ2-7	TRBD2	TGTGCCAGCAGCTTAGCGGGACTAGCGGGAGCTGGGGAGCAGTACTTC	CASSLAGLAGAGEQYF
TRBV6-1	NA	TRBJ2-6	NA	TGTGCCAGCAGTGCCAACTCTGGGGCCAACGTCCTGACTTTC	CASSANSGANVLTF
TRBV28	NA	TRBJ2-2	NA	TGTGCCAGCAGTCTGGGCCTCGGGGAGCTGTTTTTT	CASSLGLGELFF
TRBV6-4	NA	TRBJ2-1	NA	TGTGCCAGCAGTGAGGGCGAGTCCTACAATGAGCAGTTCTTC	CASSEGESYNEQFF